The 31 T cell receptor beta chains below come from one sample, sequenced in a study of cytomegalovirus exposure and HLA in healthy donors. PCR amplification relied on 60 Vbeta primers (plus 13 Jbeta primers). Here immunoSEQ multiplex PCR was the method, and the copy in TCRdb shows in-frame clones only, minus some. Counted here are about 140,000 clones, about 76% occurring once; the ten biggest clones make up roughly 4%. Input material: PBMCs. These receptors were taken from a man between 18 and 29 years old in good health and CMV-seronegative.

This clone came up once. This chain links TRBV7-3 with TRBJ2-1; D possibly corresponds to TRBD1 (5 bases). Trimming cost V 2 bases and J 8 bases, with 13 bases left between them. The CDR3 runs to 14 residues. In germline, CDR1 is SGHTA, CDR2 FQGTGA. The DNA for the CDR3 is TGTGCCAGCAGCTTAGGTGGGGCGCGCGATGAGCAGTTCTTC. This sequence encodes CASSLGGARDEQFF.

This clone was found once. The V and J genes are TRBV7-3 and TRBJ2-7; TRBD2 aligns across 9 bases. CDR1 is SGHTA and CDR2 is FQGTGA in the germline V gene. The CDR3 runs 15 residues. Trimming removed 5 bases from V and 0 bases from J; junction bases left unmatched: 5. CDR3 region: CASSLLAGDSYEQYF. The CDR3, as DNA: TGTGCCAGCAGCCTACTAGCGGGCGACTCCTACGAGCAGTACTTC.

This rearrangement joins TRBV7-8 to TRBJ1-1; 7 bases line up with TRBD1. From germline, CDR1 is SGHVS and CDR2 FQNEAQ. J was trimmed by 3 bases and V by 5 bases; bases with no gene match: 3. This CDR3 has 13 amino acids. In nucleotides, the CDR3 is TGTGCCAGCAGCCGCGACAGGGACACTGAAGCTTTCTTT. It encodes CASSRDRDTEAFF.

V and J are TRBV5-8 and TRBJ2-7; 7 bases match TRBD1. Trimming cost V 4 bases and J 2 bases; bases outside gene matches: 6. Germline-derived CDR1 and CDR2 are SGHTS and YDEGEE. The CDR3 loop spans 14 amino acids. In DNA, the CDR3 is TGTGCCAGCAGCCCGCAGACAGGGACCTACGAGCAGTACTTC. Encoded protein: CASSPQTGTYEQYF.

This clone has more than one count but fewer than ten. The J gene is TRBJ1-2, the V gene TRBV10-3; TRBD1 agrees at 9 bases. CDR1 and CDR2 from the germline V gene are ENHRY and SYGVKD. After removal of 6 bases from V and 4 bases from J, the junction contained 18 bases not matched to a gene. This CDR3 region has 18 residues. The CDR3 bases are TGTGCCATCAGAACGAGAATAGAAACAGGGGGCGCTTCCTATGGCTACACCTTC. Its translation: CAIRTRIETGGASYGYTF.

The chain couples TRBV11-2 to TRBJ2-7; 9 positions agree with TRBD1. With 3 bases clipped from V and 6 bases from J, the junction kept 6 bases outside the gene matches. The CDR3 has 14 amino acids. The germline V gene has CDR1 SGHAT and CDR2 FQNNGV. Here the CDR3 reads CASSFGTGHAEQYF. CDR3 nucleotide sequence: TGTGCCAGCAGCTTCGGGACAGGGCACGCCGAGCAGTACTTC.

This CDR3 is CASSLVLAQETQYF. As DNA, the CDR3 is TGTGCCAGCAGCTTAGTACTAGCTCAAGAGACCCAGTACTTC. This chain connects TRBV7-8 to TRBJ2-5; the D gene is possibly TRBD2 (6 bases). The CDR3 runs 14 residues. Germline V gene lookup returns CDR1 SGHVS and CDR2 FQNEAQ. V dropped 1 base and J dropped 2 bases, with 8 bases sitting between them.

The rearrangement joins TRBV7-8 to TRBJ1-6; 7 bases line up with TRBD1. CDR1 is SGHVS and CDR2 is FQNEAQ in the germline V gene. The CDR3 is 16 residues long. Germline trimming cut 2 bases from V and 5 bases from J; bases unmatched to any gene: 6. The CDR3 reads CASSLTGTENNSPLHF. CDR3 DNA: TGTGCCAGCAGCTTAACCGGGACAGAAAATAATTCACCCCTCCACTTT.

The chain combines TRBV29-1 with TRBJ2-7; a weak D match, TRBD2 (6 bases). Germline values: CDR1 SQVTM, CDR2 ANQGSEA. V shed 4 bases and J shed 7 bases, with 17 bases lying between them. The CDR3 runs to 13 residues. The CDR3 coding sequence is TGCAGCGTTGCGGGGGTATCCGGTAGTGAGCAGTACTTC. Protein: CSVAGVSGSEQYF.

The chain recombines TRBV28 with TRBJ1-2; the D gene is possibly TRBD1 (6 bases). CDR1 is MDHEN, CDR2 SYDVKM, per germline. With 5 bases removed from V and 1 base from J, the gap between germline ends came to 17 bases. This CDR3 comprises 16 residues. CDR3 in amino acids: CASSPIPGDINYGYTF. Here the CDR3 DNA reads TGTGCCAGCAGTCCCATCCCAGGGGACATTAACTATGGCTACACCTTC.

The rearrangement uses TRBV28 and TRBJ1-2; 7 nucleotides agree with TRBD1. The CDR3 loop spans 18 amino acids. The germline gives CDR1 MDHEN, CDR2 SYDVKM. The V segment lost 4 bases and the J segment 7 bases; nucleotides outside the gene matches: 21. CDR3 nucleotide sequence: TGTGCCAGCAGTTCACGACAGGGACTCCGCTCACCCTTAGTTGGCTACACCTTC. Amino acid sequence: CASSSRQGLRSPLVGYTF.

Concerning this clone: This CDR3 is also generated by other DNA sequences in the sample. In DNA form, the CDR3 reads TGCGCCAGCAGCTTGGGCCAGGGTGGCTACGAGCAGTACTTC. This gives the protein CASSLGQGGYEQYF. The chain couples TRBV5-1 to TRBJ2-7; D perhaps matches TRBD1 (5 bases). Germline lookup yields CDR1 SGHRS and CDR2 YFSETQ. Trimming cost V 0 bases and J 3 bases, with 10 bases left between them. The CDR3 contains 14 residues.

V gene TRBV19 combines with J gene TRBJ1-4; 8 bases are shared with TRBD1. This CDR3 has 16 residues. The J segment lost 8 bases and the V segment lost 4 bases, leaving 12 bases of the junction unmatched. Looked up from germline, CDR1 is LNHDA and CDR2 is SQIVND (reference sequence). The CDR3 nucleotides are TGTGCCAGTAGTAAAGCAGGGGGCGCATTAAACGAAAAACTGTTTTTT. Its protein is CASSKAGGALNEKLFF.

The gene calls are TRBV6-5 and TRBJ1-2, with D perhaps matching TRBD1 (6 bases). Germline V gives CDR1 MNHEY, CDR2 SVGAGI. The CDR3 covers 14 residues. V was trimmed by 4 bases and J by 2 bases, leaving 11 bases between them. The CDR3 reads CASSLDSANYGYTF. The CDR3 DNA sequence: TGTGCCAGCAGTTTGGACAGTGCCAACTATGGCTACACCTTC.

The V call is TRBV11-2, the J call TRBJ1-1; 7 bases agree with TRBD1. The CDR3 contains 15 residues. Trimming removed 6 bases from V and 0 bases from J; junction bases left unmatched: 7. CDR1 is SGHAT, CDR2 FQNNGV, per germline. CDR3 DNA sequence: TGTGCCAGCAGTTCATCGACAGGGCTGAACACTGAAGCTTTCTTT. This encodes CASSSSTGLNTEAFF.

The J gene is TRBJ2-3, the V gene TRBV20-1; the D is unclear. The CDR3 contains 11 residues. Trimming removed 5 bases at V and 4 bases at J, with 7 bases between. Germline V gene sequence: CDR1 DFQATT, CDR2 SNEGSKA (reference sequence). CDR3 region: CSAPGADTQYF. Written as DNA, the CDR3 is TGCAGTGCTCCCGGTGCAGATACGCAGTATTTT.

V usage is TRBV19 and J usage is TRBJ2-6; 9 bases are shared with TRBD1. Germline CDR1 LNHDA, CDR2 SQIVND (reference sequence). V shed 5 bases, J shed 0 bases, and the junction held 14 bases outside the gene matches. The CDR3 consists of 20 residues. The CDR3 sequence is CASSRGQGRIQSSGANVLTF. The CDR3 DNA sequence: TGTGCCAGTAGTCGCGGACAGGGGAGGATACAAAGCTCTGGGGCCAACGTCCTGACTTTC.

CDR3 region: CATSREKTGTDTQYF. DNA for the CDR3: TGTGCCACCAGCAGAGAAAAGACAGGCACAGATACGCAGTATTTT. J is TRBJ2-3 and V is TRBV15; tentative D call: TRBD1 (5 bases). The CDR3 has 15 amino acids. Germline V CDR1 and CDR2: LNHNV, YYDKDF (reference sequence). Trimming stripped 0 bases from V and 1 base from J, with 8 bases between. Filled out from reference TRBV15 and TRBJ2-3, the complete variable domain reads DAMVIQNPRYQVTQFGKPVTLSCSQTLNHNVMYWYQQKSSQAPKLLFHYYDKDFNNEADTPDNFQSRRPNTSFCFLDIRSPGLGDTAMYLCATSREKTGTDTQYFGPGTRLTVL.

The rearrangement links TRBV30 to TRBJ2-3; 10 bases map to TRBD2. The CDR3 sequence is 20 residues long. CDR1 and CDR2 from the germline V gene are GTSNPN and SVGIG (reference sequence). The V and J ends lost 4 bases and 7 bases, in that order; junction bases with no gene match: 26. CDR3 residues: CAWKGALLAGVSVWMNTQYF. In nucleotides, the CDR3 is TGTGCCTGGAAAGGGGCCCTTCTAGCGGGAGTATCCGTATGGATGAATACGCAGTATTTT.

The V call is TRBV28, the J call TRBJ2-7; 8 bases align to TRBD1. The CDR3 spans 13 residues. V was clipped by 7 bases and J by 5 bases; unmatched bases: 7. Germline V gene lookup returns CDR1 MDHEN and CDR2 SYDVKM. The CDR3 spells CASKDRAQNEQYF. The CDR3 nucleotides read TGTGCCAGCAAGGACAGGGCTCAGAACGAGCAGTACTTC.

CDR3 residues: CASSGDSYEQYF. CDR3 nucleotides: TGTGCCAGTAGCGGGGATTCCTACGAGCAGTACTTC. The chain links TRBV19 to TRBJ2-7, with D maybe TRBD2 (5 bases). V lost 6 bases to trimming and J lost 1 base, with 7 bases between them. Germline loops: CDR1 LNHDA, CDR2 SQIVND (reference sequence). The CDR3 runs to 12 residues.

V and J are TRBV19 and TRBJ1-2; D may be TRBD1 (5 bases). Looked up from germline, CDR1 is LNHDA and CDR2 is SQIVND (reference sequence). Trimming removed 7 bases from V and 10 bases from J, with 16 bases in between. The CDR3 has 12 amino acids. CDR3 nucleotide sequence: TGTGCCAGTAACAACAGGTTAATCGACTACACCTTC. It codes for CASNNRLIDYTF.

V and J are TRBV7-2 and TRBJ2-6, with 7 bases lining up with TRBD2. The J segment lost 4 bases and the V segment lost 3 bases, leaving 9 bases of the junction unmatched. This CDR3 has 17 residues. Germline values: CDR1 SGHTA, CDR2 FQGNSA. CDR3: CASSFVRGSGGANVLTF. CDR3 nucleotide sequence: TGTGCCAGCAGCTTTGTGCGGGGGAGCGGCGGGGCCAACGTCCTGACTTTC.

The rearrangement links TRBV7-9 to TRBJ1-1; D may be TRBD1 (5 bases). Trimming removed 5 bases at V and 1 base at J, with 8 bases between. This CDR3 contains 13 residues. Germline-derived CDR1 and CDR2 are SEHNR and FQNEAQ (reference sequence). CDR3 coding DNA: TGTGCCAGCAGCGGGACTTCGAACACTGAAGCTTTCTTT. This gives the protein CASSGTSNTEAFF.

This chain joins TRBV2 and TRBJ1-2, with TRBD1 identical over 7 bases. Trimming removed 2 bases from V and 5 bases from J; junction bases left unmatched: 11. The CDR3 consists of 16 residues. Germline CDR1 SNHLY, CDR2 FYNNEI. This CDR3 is CASSENLRGRNYGYTF. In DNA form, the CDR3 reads TGTGCCAGCAGTGAAAATCTGAGGGGGCGAAATTATGGCTACACCTTC.

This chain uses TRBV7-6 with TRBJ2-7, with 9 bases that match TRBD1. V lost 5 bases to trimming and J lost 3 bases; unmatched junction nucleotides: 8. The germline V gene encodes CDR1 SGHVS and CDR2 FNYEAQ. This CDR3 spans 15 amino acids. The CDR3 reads CASSLMTGGDYEQYF. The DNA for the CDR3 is TGTGCCAGCAGCCTAATGACAGGGGGAGACTACGAGCAGTACTTC. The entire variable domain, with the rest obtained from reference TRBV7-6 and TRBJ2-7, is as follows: GAGVSQSPRYKVTKRGQDVALRCDPISGHVSLYWYRQALGQGPEFLTYFNYEAQQDKSGLPNDRFSAERPEGSISTLTIQRTEQRDSAMYRCASSLMTGGDYEQYFGPGTRLTVT.

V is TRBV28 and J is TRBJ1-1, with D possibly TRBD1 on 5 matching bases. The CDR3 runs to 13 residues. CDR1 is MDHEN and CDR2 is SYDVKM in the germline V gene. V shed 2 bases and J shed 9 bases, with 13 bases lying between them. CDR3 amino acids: CASSLRQKSKAFF. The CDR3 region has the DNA TGTGCCAGCAGTTTAAGACAGAAGTCCAAAGCTTTCTTT.

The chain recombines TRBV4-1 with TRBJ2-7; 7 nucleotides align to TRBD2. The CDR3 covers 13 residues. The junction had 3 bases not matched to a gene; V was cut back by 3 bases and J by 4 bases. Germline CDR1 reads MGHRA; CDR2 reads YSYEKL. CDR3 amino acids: CASSQQAGYEQYF. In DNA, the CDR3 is TGCGCCAGCAGCCAGCAAGCGGGATACGAGCAGTACTTC.

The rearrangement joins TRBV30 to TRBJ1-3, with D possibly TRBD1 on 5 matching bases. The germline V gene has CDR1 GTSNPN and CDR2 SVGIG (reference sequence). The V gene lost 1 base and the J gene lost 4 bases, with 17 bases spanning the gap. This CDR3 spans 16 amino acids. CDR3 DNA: TGTGCCTGGAGTGCTTGGACACGGGTGGCGGGAAACACCATATATTTT. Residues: CAWSAWTRVAGNTIYF.

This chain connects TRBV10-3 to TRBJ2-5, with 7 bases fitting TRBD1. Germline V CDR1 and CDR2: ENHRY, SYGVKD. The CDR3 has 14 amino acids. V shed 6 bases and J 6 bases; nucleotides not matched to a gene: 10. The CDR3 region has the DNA TGTGCCATCAGCACCGACAGGGTGGAGAAGACCCAGTACTTC. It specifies CAISTDRVEKTQYF.

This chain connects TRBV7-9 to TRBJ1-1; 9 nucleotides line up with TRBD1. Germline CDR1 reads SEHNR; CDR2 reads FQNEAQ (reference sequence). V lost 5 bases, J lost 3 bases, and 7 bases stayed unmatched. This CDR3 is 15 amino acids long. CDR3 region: CASSLITGGYTEAFF. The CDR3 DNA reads TGTGCCAGCAGCCTGATCACAGGGGGCTACACTGAAGCTTTCTTT.